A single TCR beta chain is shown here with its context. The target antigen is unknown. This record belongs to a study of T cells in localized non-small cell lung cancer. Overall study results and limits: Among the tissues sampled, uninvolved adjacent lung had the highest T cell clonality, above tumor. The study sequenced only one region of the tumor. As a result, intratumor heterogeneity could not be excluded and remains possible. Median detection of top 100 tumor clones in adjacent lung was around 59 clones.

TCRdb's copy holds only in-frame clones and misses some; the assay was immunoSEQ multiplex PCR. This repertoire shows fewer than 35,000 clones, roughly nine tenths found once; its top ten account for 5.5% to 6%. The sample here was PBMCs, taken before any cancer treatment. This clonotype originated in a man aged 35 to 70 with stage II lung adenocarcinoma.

This chain's CDR3 is CASRMTGGVQIEAFF. The CDR3 nucleotides read TGTGCCAGCAGAATGACAGGGGGCGTTCAGATTGAAGCTTTCTTT. This chain links TRBV27 with TRBJ1-1; 10 bases map to TRBD1. Trimming removed 6 bases from V and 7 bases from J; junction bases left unmatched: 11. Germline-derived CDR1 and CDR2 are MNHEY and SMNVEV (reference sequence). This CDR3 has 15 amino acids.